This entry lists 15 T cell receptor beta chains sequenced from one sample in a study of T cells expressing NK-cell markers. TCRdb reprocessed the 5' RACE reads and reports one entry per CDR3 protein, with no DNA. Its clone listing holds roughly 120,000 distinct CDR3 sequences. Sequenced material: blood T cells: a sorted CD56 or NKG2C T cell subset, CD4+ or CD8+ T cells, or bulk PBMC T cells (not recorded which). These receptor sequences come from a woman between 18 and 75 years old in good health.

The chain joins TRBV14 to TRBJ1-1; TCRdb's D gene call, TRBD1, goes unchecked for lack of DNA. The CDR3 is 15 amino acids. From germline, CDR1 is SGHDN and CDR2 FVKESK. The CDR3 protein is CASSQAAPTGTEAFF.

The rearrangement uses TRBV28 and TRBJ2-5. This CDR3 region has 11 residues. Looked up from germline, CDR1 is MDHEN and CDR2 is SYDVKM. CDR3 sequence reads: CASTMTETQYF.

This chain connects TRBV7-2 to TRBJ2-1; checking the TCRdb D call of TRBD2 is not possible without DNA. Germline loops: CDR1 SGHTA, CDR2 FQGNSA. The CDR3 runs to 15 residues. The CDR3 loop reads CASSLTERGYNEQFF.

The rearrangement links TRBV6-2 or TRBV6-3 to TRBJ2-7; lacking DNA, the TRBD2 call made by TCRdb goes unchecked. CDR3 length: 20 amino acids. Germline-derived CDR1 and CDR2 are MNHEY and SVGEGT. CDR3: CASSYSSAGLAGGEATEQYF.

The rearrangement joins TRBV6-5 to TRBJ2-2; TCRdb returns TRBD1, unconfirmable since there is no DNA. CDR3 length: 16 residues. Germline V CDR1 and CDR2: MNHEY, SVGAGI. CDR3 loop: CASSYFGTGNTGELFF.

This chain uses TRBV27 with TRBJ2-5; TCRdb selects TRBD1, and the lack of DNA leaves this call unchecked. CDR1 and CDR2 (germline): MNHEY, SMNVEV (reference sequence). The length of the CDR3 is 16 residues. The CDR3 sequence: CASSFSPPSISRTQYF.

The J gene is TRBJ1-1, the V gene TRBV25-1. This CDR3 is built from 11 residues. CDR1 is MGHDK and CDR2 is SYGVNS in the germline V gene. CDR3 in amino acids: CASSELAEAFF.

This sequence joins TRBV23-1 and TRBJ2-3; the D gene TCRdb calls, TRBD1, cannot be checked with no DNA. TRBV23-1 is an ORF, with its function uncertain. The CDR3 runs 13 residues. CDR3 in amino acids: CASGHRGPDTQYF.

V usage is TRBV5-1 and J usage is TRBJ2-7. The germline V gene has CDR1 SGHRS and CDR2 YFSETQ. CDR3 length: 13 amino acids. The CDR3 spells CASSLTVTYEQYF. The whole variable domain, filled in from reference TRBV5-1 and TRBJ2-7, reads KAGVTQTPRYLIKTRGQQVTLSCSPISGHRSVSWYQQTPGQGLQFLFEYFSETQRNKGNFPGRFSGRQFSNSRSEMNVSTLELGDSALYLCASSLTVTYEQYFGPGTRLTVT.

The chain carries TRBV21-1 and TRBJ2-1; without DNA, the TCRdb call of TRBD1 cannot be checked. TRBV21-1 is termed a pseudogene. The CDR3 is made up of 17 amino acids. The CDR3 reads CASIPYGGTRSPSEQFF.

This CDR3 reads CASSPGVSSYNEQFF. The chain links TRBV11-2 to TRBJ2-1; with no DNA, the TCRdb D assignment of TRBD1 cannot be verified. This CDR3 region has 15 residues. Germline CDR1 reads SGHAT; CDR2 reads FQNNGV. Full variable domain (outside the CDR3, taken from reference TRBV11-2 and TRBJ2-1): EAGVAQSPRYKIIEKRQSVAFWCNPISGHATLYWYQQILGQGPKLLIQFQNNGVVDDSQLPKDRFSAERLKGVDSTLKIQPAKLEDSAVYLCASSPGVSSYNEQFFGPGTRLTVL.

V is TRBV11-1 and J is TRBJ2-1; TCRdb's D gene call, TRBD1, goes unchecked for lack of DNA. Germline V gene data show CDR1 as SGHAT and CDR2 as FQDESV (reference sequence). The CDR3 sequence is 18 residues long. The CDR3 here is CASSLGTGGSRVYNEQFF.

The rearrangement uses TRBV27 and TRBJ2-7. Germline CDR1 MNHEY, CDR2 SMNVEV (reference sequence). The CDR3 covers 13 residues. CDR3 sequence: CASSRTDAYEQYF.

This chain connects TRBV19 to TRBJ2-7; TCRdb's assignment of TRBD1 cannot be checked, as there is no DNA. This CDR3 comprises 14 residues. The germline V gene has CDR1 LNHDA and CDR2 SQIVND (reference sequence). The CDR3 here is CASSITGDGYEQYF.

This CDR3 is CASSLDNRVDQPQHF. The chain carries TRBV7-2 and TRBJ1-5; TCRdb outputs TRBD1, but without DNA this stays unchecked. Germline V CDR1 and CDR2: SGHTA, FQGNSA. The CDR3 has 15 residues.